This T cell receptor beta chain was profiled in a study of blood T cells in healthy people across ages. Primers used in a second PCR of roughly 6 to 12 cycles were a sample-barcoded 5' primer and a J-beta primer mix. Every sample gave at least 2.5 million paired-end reads containing CDR3. TCRdb analysed the 5' RACE reads with MiXCR anew, one entry per CDR3 protein. The data show fewer than 2 million distinct CDR3 sequences, with around 42% seen just once and under 25% held by the top ten. The germline V gene has CDR1 MGHRA and CDR2 YSYEKL. The V end lost 1 base, the J end lost 0 bases, and 10 bases lay between the germline ends. The CDR3 loop spans 15 amino acids.

This clonotype originated in a human donor in good health. The J gene is TRBJ2-7, the V gene TRBV4-1; D may be TRBD2 (5 bases). The source material was blood. The CDR3 DNA reads as TGCGCCAGCAGCCAAGTGGAGGAGAGCTCCTACGAGCAGTACTTC. It yields the protein CASSQVEESSYEQYF.